This T cell receptor (beta chain) is drawn from a study of blood T cell repertoires in COVID-19. As for the study in general: Samples came from the United States, Italy and Spain, spanning acute and convalescent COVID-19. From T cells, B-cell-depleted T cells, or PBMCs came the material, which was cDNA or gDNA.

Looked up from germline, CDR1 is LGHDT and CDR2 is YNNKEL (reference sequence). V dropped 2 bases and J dropped 1; count of bases not matched to a gene: 3. This CDR3 spans 15 amino acids. In the study's own analysis: The authors estimated nucleated cell counts from reference gene primer amplification. Assay used: immunoSEQ multiplex PCR; TCRdb lists only in-frame clones, some missing. The V and J calls and clone size come from that table; D and trimming were worked out from the DNA. The data contain under 250,000 clones, 80% to 85% of them singletons. This sequence joins TRBV3-1 (or the pseudogene TRBV3-2) and TRBJ2-3, with 7 bases aligning to TRBD2. The receptor was isolated from a woman aged 40 to 50 who had recovered from COVID-19. Material: peripheral blood. The CDR3 sequence is CASSQILAGTDTQYF. DNA for the CDR3: TGTGCCAGCAGCCAAATCCTAGCGGGCACAGATACGCAGTATTTT.